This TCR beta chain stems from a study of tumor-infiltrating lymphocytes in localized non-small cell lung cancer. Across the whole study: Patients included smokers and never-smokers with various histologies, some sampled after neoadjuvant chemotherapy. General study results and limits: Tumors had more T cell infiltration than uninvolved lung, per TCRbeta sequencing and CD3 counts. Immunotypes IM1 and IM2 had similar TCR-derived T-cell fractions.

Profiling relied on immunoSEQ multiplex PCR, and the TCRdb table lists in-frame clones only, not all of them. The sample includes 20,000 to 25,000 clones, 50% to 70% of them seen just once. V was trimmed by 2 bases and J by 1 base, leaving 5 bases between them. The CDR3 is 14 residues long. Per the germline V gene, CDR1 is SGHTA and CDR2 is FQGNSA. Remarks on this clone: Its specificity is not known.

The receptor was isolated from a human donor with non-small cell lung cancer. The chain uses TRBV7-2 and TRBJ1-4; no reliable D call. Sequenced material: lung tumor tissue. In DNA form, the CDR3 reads TGTGCCAGCAGCTTAAGGATAACTAATGAAAAACTGTTTTTT. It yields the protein CASSLRITNEKLFF. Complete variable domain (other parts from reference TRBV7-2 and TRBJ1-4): GAGVSQSPSNKVTEKGKDVELRCDPISGHTALYWYRQSLGQGLEFLIYFQGNSAPDKSGLPSDRFSAERTGGSVSTLTIQRTQQEDSAVYLCASSLRITNEKLFFGSGTQLSVL.